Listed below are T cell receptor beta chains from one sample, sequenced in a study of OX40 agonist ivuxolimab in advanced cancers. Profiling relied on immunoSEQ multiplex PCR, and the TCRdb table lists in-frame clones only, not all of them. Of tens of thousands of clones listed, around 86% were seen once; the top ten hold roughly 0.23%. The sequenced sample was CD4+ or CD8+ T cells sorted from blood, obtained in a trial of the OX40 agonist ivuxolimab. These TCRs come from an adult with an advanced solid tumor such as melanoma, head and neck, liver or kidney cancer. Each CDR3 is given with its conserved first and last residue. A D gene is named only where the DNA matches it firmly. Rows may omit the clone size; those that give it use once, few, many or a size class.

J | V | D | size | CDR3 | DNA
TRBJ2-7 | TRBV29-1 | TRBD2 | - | CSVGKGLAGYEQYF | TGCAGCGTTGGGAAGGGGCTAGCGGGCTACGAGCAGTACTTC
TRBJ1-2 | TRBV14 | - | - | CASSQNEGQQGYGYTF | TGTGCCAGCAGCCAAAACGAAGGACAACAAGGGTATGGCTACACCTTC
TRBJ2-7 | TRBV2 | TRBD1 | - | CASRGQGDEQYF | TGTGCCAGCCGGGGACAGGGGGACGAGCAGTACTTC
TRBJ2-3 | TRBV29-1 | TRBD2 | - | CSADVAGGRDTQYF | TGCAGCGCCGATGTAGCGGGAGGGCGAGATACGCAGTATTTT
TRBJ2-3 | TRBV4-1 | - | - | CASSQDRFRTADTQYF | TGCGCCAGCAGCCAAGATAGGTTCAGAACCGCAGATACGCAGTATTTT
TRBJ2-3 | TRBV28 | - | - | CASSLVDTQYF | TGTGCCAGCAGTTTAGTAGATACGCAGTATTTT
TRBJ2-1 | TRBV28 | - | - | CASGLVWSYNEQFF | TGTGCCAGCGGGCTGGTTTGGTCCTACAATGAGCAGTTCTTC
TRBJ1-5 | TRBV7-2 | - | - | CASSLGDGQPQHF | TGTGCCAGCAGCTTAGGCGATGGTCAGCCCCAGCATTTT
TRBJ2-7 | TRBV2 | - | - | CASVGAGAYEQYF | TGTGCCAGCGTCGGGGCAGGGGCCTACGAGCAGTACTTC
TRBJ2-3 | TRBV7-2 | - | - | CASSLGVSPADTQYF | TGTGCCAGCAGCTTAGGGGTTAGCCCTGCAGATACGCAGTATTTT
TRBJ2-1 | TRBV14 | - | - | CASSPQHSSYNEQFF | TGTGCCAGCAGCCCCCAGCACAGCTCCTACAATGAGCAGTTCTTC
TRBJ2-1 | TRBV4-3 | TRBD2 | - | CASSRAVEFAGGPRNEQFF | TGCGCCAGCAGCCGTGCTGTGGAGTTTGCGGGAGGCCCCCGCAATGAGCAGTTCTTC
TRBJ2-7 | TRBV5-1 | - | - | CASSPGTQDLREQYF | TGCGCCAGCAGCCCTGGGACTCAGGACCTACGCGAGCAGTACTTC
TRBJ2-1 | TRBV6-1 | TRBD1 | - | CASRRQGTPSNEQFF | TGTGCCAGCAGACGACAGGGAACGCCGTCCAATGAGCAGTTCTTC
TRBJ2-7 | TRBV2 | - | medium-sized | CASKGIGYEQYF | TGTGCCAGCAAGGGAATTGGGTACGAGCAGTACTTC
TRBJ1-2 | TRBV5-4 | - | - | CASSREGNYGYTF | TGTGCCAGCAGCAGGGAAGGGAACTATGGCTACACCTTC
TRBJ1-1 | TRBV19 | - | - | CASSMGKDTEAFF | TGTGCCAGTAGTATGGGAAAGGACACTGAAGCTTTCTTT
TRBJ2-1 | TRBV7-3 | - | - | CASSLTAAVSSSYNEQFF | TGTGCCAGCAGCTTAACAGCGGCGGTCTCAAGCTCCTACAATGAGCAGTTCTTC
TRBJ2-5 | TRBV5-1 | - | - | CASSLRQGPQETQYF | TGCGCCAGCAGCTTGCGGCAGGGACCCCAAGAGACCCAGTACTTC
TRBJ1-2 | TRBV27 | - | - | CASSLSIREGYGYTF | TGTGCCAGCAGTTTATCGATCAGGGAAGGCTATGGCTACACCTTC
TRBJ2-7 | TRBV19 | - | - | CASSPSSYEQYF | TGTGCCAGTAGCCCCTCCTCCTACGAGCAGTACTTC
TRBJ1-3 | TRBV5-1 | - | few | CASGPGGMGNTIYF | TGCGCCAGCGGCCCTGGGGGCATGGGAAACACCATATATTTT
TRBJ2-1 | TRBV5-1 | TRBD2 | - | CASSLAPAGGGSEQFF | TGCGCCAGCAGCTTGGCGCCAGCGGGAGGCGGATCTGAGCAGTTCTTC
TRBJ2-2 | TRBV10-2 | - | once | CASNGAGGTGELFF | TGCGCCAGCAATGGGGCGGGTGGCACCGGGGAGCTGTTTTTT
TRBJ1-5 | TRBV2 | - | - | CASSVGRSNQPQHF | TGTGCCAGCAGTGTGGGCAGAAGCAATCAGCCCCAGCATTTT
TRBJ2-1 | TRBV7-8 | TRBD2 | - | CATRAGLRSSYNEQFF | TGTGCCACTAGAGCGGGACTCCGGAGCTCCTACAATGAGCAGTTCTTC
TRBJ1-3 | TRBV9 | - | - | CASSVQGSNTIYF | TGTGCCAGCAGCGTACAGGGGAGTAACACCATATATTTT
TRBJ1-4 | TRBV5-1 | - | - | CASSLHTTNEKLFF | TGCGCCAGCAGCTTGCATACAACTAATGAAAAACTGTTTTTT
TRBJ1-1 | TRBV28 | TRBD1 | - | CASRPLPEKGAINTEAFF | TGTGCCAGCAGACCCCTCCCGGAGAAGGGGGCAATCAACACTGAAGCTTTCTTT
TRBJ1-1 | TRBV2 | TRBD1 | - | CASIALTGDTEAFF | TGTGCCAGCATTGCCTTGACAGGGGACACTGAAGCTTTCTTT
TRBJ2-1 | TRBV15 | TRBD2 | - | CATSRVAGTYNEQFF | TGTGCCACCAGCAGAGTAGCGGGGACCTACAATGAGCAGTTCTTC
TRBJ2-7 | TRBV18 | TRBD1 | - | CASSPQGQGASEQYF | TGTGCCAGCTCACCACAAGGACAGGGGGCGAGCGAGCAGTACTTC
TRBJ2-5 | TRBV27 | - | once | CAPNHREQETQYF | TGTGCCCCAAACCACAGGGAGCAAGAGACCCAGTACTTC
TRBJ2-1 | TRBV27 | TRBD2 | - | CASTKAGGVNEQFF | TGTGCCAGCACCAAAGCGGGAGGTGTCAATGAGCAGTTCTTC
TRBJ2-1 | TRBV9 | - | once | CASSPRQGGGSNEQFF | TGTGCCAGCAGCCCCCGACAGGGAGGGGGGTCCAATGAGCAGTTCTTC
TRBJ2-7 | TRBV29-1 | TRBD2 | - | CSVSGLAGGKNEQYF | TGCAGCGTTTCTGGTCTAGCGGGAGGAAAAAACGAGCAGTACTTC
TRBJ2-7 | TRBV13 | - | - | CASSLDRLTHEQYF | TGTGCCAGCAGCTTAGACAGATTAACCCACGAGCAGTACTTC
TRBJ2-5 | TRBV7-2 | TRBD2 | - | CASSLFQTSGRGGGGTQYF | TGTGCCAGCAGCTTATTCCAGACTAGCGGGAGGGGCGGAGGGGGGACCCAGTACTTC
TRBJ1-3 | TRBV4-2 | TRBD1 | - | CASSQPGQGFRNTIYF | TGTGCCAGCAGCCAACCGGGACAGGGTTTTCGTAACACCATATATTTT
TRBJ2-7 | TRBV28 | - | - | CASSPPGSAYEQYF | TGTGCCAGCAGCCCGCCCGGGAGTGCCTACGAGCAGTACTTC
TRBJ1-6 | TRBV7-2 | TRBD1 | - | CASSSEPHAGTGNSPLHF | TGTGCCAGCAGCTCAGAGCCGCACGCCGGGACAGGGAATTCACCCCTCCACTTT
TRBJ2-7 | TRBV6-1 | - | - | CASTRTPMDEQYF | TGTGCCAGCACCCGGACCCCGATGGACGAGCAGTACTTC
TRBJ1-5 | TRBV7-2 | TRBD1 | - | CASSQDRGKPQHF | TGTGCCAGCAGCCAGGACAGGGGTAAGCCCCAGCATTTT
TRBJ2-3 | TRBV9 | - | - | CASSVGGDTDTQYF | TGTGCCAGCAGCGTAGGAGGAGACACAGATACGCAGTATTTT
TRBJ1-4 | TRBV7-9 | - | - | CASSPQGANEKLFF | TGTGCCAGCAGCCCACAGGGAGCCAATGAAAAACTGTTTTTT
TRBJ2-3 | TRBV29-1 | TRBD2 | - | CSGRLAGGMDTQYF | TGCAGCGGACGACTAGCGGGAGGGATGGATACGCAGTATTTT
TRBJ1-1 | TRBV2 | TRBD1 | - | CASRGGQGTDEAFF | TGTGCCAGCAGAGGAGGACAGGGGACGGACGAAGCTTTCTTT
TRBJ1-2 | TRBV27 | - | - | CASSAGGGIGYGYTF | TGTGCCAGCAGTGCCGGAGGGGGAATAGGGTATGGCTACACCTTC
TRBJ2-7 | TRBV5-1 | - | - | CVSSLLGRISGFF | TGCGTCAGCAGCTTGCTTGGCCGGATATCGGGATTCTTC
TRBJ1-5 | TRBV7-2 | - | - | CASSQGISNQPQHF | TGTGCCAGCAGTCAGGGAATTAGCAATCAGCCCCAGCATTTT
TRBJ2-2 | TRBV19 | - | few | CASTIGLRRSGELFF | TGTGCCAGTACGATCGGACTCCGGAGGTCCGGGGAGCTGTTTTTT
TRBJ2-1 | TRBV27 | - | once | CASSFVGTSNEQFF | TGTGCCAGCAGTTTTGTAGGGACCTCGAATGAGCAGTTCTTC
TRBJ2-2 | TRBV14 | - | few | CASRSSGVPGELFF | TGTGCCAGCAGGTCCTCGGGAGTTCCCGGGGAGCTGTTTTTT
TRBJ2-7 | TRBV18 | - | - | CASSGIAATYEQYF | TGTGCCAGCTCAGGAATAGCGGCAACCTACGAGCAGTACTTC
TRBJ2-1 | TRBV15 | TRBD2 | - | CATSRVQRGYNEQFF | TGTGCCACCAGCAGAGTTCAGCGGGGTTACAATGAGCAGTTCTTC
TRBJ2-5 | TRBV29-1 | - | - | CSVARESPPESQYF | TGCAGCGTTGCTAGGGAGTCCCCCCCTGAGTCCCAGTACTTC
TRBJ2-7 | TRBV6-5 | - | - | CASNPEGVGEQYF | TGTGCCAGCAATCCAGAAGGAGTGGGTGAGCAGTACTTC
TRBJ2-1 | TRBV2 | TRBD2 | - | CASSGVGLADNEQFF | TGTGCCAGCAGTGGAGTTGGACTAGCGGACAATGAGCAGTTCTTC